Presented here are 21 T cell receptor beta chains from one specimen sequenced in a study of immune evolution from preneoplasia to lung adenocarcinoma. Repertoires were generated with immunoSEQ multiplex PCR, while TCRdb's copy carries only in-frame clones and drops some. The sample shows around 3,600 clones, about 79% of them seen only once. The sample taken for sequencing was FFPE minimally invasive lung adenocarcinoma tissue. The receptor source for this set is a person aged 65 to 85 with lung adenocarcinoma.

Notes on this clone: Relative to the germline gene, one junction end is altered; a read error may explain this. This chain connects TRBV7-7 to TRBJ2-3; possibly TRBD2 for D (6 bases). The CDR3 length is 14 residues. Looked up from germline, CDR1 is SSHAT and CDR2 is FNYEAQ (reference sequence). The chain's CDR3 is CASSSGLSSDTQYF. The CDR3 DNA sequence: TGTGCTAGCAGCTCGGGACTCTCCTCAGATACGCAGTATTTT.

This clone has only one observation. The chain is built from TRBV15 and TRBJ2-1; weak D call: TRBD1 (6 bases). This CDR3 has 16 amino acids. Germline assignment: CDR1 LNHNV and CDR2 YYDKDF (reference sequence). Trimming left V 2 bases short and J 8 bases short, with 19 bases between. In DNA, the CDR3 is TGTGCCACCAGCAGAACCCAACTAGGGGGTCGGTATGAGCAGTTCTTC. Amino acid sequence: CATSRTQLGGRYEQFF.

The CDR3: CAWSQGRDYNEQFF. The CDR3, as DNA: TGTGCCTGGAGCCAGGGGCGGGATTACAATGAGCAGTTCTTC. V gene TRBV30 combines with J gene TRBJ2-1, with D possibly being TRBD1 or TRBD2 (6 bases each). This CDR3 region has 14 residues. The V gene lost 3 bases and the J gene lost 4 bases, with 13 bases spanning the gap. Per germline, CDR1 GTSNPN and CDR2 SVGIG (reference sequence).

The chain joins TRBV30 to TRBJ2-2; TRBD1 might be the D (5 bases). The germline CDR1 and CDR2 sequences are GTSNPN and SVGIG (reference sequence). CDR3 size: 15 residues. The V end lost 3 bases, the J end lost 1 base, and 12 bases lay between the germline ends. DNA of the CDR3: TGTGCCTGGAGCGAAGGGGTCCTGAACACCGGGGAGCTGTTTTTT. It specifies CAWSEGVLNTGELFF.

The V call is TRBV4-1, the J call TRBJ1-3, with D maybe TRBD1 (6 bases). The CDR3 loop spans 18 amino acids. Germline assignment: CDR1 MGHRA and CDR2 YSYEKL. V was clipped by 0 bases and J by 0 bases, with 15 bases between them. The CDR3 protein is CASSQEPLGGPSGNTIYF. The CDR3, as DNA: TGCGCCAGCAGCCAAGAGCCTCTTGGGGGGCCCTCTGGAAACACCATATATTTT.

The chain uses TRBV6-1 and TRBJ1-5, with TRBD1 matching over 7 bases. Unmatched junction bases numbered 9, after V lost 10 bases and J lost 3 bases. The germline V gene encodes CDR1 MNHNS and CDR2 SASEGT. The CDR3 covers 14 residues. CDR3 DNA: TGTGCCACCACGGCAGGGGGGAACAATCAGCCCCAGCATTTT. Translated, it gives CATTAGGNNQPQHF.

The chain uses TRBV11-2 and TRBJ1-1; the D is unclear. The CDR3 sequence is 13 residues long. From germline, CDR1 is SGHAT and CDR2 FQNNGV. The germline V and J ends were trimmed by 0 bases and 7 bases, with 9 bases remaining between them. The CDR3 loop is CASSLDMGYEAFF. The DNA for the CDR3 is TGTGCCAGCAGCTTAGATATGGGTTATGAAGCTTTCTTT. Together with reference TRBV11-2 and TRBJ1-1, the CDR3 gives the full variable domain: EAGVAQSPRYKIIEKRQSVAFWCNPISGHATLYWYQQILGQGPKLLIQFQNNGVVDDSQLPKDRFSAERLKGVDSTLKIQPAKLEDSAVYLCASSLDMGYEAFFGQGTRLTVV.

The rearrangement uses TRBV9 and TRBJ2-7; 12 positions agree with TRBD2. CDR3 length: 15 amino acids. V gave up 4 bases and J gave up 1 base; unmatched junction bases: 3. The germline V gene encodes CDR1 SGDLS and CDR2 YYNGEE. The CDR3 DNA is TGTGCCAGCAGCCCCGGGACTAGCGGGTCCTACGAGCAGTACTTC. Translating it yields CASSPGTSGSYEQYF. The full variable domain, in which reference TRBV9 and TRBJ2-7 provide the parts outside the CDR3, is DSGVTQTPKHLITATGQRVTLRCSPRSGDLSVYWYQQSLDQGLQFLIQYYNGEERAKGNILERFSAQQFPDLHSELNLSSLELGDSALYFCASSPGTSGSYEQYFGPGTRLTVT.

The chain links TRBV7-9 to TRBJ2-7, with 7 bases aligning to TRBD1. Unmatched junction bases numbered 15, after V lost 5 bases and J lost 5 bases. This CDR3 region has 16 residues. Germline values: CDR1 SEHNR, CDR2 FQNEAQ (reference sequence). The CDR3 spells CASSPSLPDRYDEQYF. CDR3 nucleotides: TGTGCCAGCAGCCCATCTCTACCGGACAGGTACGACGAGCAGTACTTC.

The chain employs TRBV5-1 and TRBJ2-3, with a possible D match to TRBD1 (6 bases). Trimming removed 0 bases at V and 2 bases at J, with 7 bases between. The length of the CDR3 is 14 residues. Per germline, CDR1 SGHRS and CDR2 YFSETQ. The DNA for the CDR3 is TGCGCCAGCAGCTTGGGACAGGACACAGATACGCAGTATTTT. It encodes CASSLGQDTDTQYF.

This clone is a singleton in its sample. This sequence joins TRBV7-9 and TRBJ1-4, with D uncertain. Germline V gives CDR1 SEHNR, CDR2 FQNEAQ (reference sequence). The length of the CDR3 is 14 residues. Trimming cost V 1 base and J 6 bases, with 9 bases left between them. CDR3 in amino acids: CASSLGGFHEKLFF. The CDR3 coding sequence is TGTGCCAGCAGCTTAGGCGGGTTCCATGAAAAACTGTTTTTT.

A single count supports this clone. The chain combines TRBV5-4 with TRBJ2-1; 11 bases fit TRBD2. The length of the CDR3 is 16 residues. Trimming cost V 4 bases and J 6 bases; bases outside gene matches: 9. In germline, CDR1 is SGHNT, CDR2 YYREEE (reference sequence). The CDR3 coding sequence is TGTGCCAGCAGCACCCGGACTAGCGGGCTGGGCAATGAGCAGTTCTTC. It translates to CASSTRTSGLGNEQFF.

The chain employs TRBV9 and TRBJ1-1, with a possible D match to TRBD1 (5 bases). This CDR3 comprises 13 residues. From germline, CDR1 is SGDLS and CDR2 YYNGEE. Between the trimmed V and J ends, which lost 6 bases and 4 bases, there was a span of 13 bases. CDR3 DNA: TGTGCCAGCACCTCAACGGGGGGCACTGAAGCTTTCTTT. Translation gives CASTSTGGTEAFF.

V and J are TRBV7-2 and TRBJ2-1; possible D gene TRBD2, 5 bases. The CDR3 consists of 12 residues. Trimming pared 11 bases from V and 1 base from J, leaving 9 bases between. CDR1 and CDR2 (germline): SGHTA, FQGNSA. Here the CDR3 DNA reads TGTGCCGGAGCGGAATCCTACAATGAGCAGTTCTTC. Its translation is CAGAESYNEQFF.

The genes are TRBV25-1 and TRBJ2-2; tentative D call: TRBD2 (7 bases). Germline V gives CDR1 MGHDK, CDR2 SYGVNS. V dropped 7 bases and J dropped 7 bases, with 13 bases sitting between them. The CDR3 consists of 13 residues. The CDR3 coding sequence is TGTGCCAGCACGGAGGGGGGGCGCGGGGAGCTGTTTTTT. Translation: CASTEGGRGELFF.

This chain uses TRBV4-1 with TRBJ2-7; tentative D call: TRBD2 (6 bases). CDR1 and CDR2 from the germline V gene are MGHRA and YSYEKL. This CDR3 is 15 amino acids long. The V end lost 0 bases, the J end lost 3 bases, and 12 bases lay between the germline ends. CDR3 nucleotides: TGCGCCAGCAGCCAAGAGCGGGGCCCAAGCTACGAGCAGTACTTC. It specifies CASSQERGPSYEQYF.

This chain links TRBV23-1 with TRBJ2-1, with TRBD2 matching over 14 bases. TRBV23-1 is assigned to the ORF class and has an uncertain function. This CDR3 comprises 21 residues. Trimming took 8 bases from V and 2 from J; bases not matched to a gene: 20. In nucleotides, the CDR3 is TGCGCCAGCGTAGGATCACGATCCGGGACTAGCGGGAGAGGTCCCTACAATGAGCAGTTCTTC. This gives the protein CASVGSRSGTSGRGPYNEQFF.

The chain joins TRBV4-1 to TRBJ2-7, with 10 bases matching TRBD1. Germline CDR1 is MGHRA and CDR2 is YSYEKL. CDR3 length equals 15 residues. With 1 base clipped from V and 9 bases from J, the junction kept 9 bases outside the gene matches. CDR3 sequence reads: CASSQVSTGGVWQYF. The DNA for the CDR3 is TGCGCCAGCAGCCAAGTTTCGACAGGGGGCGTTTGGCAGTACTTC.

This clone was counted a single time. V and J are TRBV19 and TRBJ1-5; D gene uncertain. This CDR3 is built from 13 residues. The germline V gene has CDR1 LNHDA and CDR2 SQIVND (reference sequence). Trimming shortened V by 3 bases and J by 2 bases, and 5 bases separated the two germline ends. Here the CDR3 reads CASSMSRNQPQHF. The CDR3 region has the DNA TGTGCCAGTAGTATGTCCCGCAATCAGCCCCAGCATTTT.

The V call is TRBV18, the J call TRBJ1-1; D perhaps matches TRBD1 (6 bases). The CDR3 extends over 16 amino acids. Per germline, CDR1 KGHSH and CDR2 LQKENI. The germline V and J ends were trimmed by 3 bases and 3 bases, with 17 bases remaining between them. In DNA form, the CDR3 reads TGTGCCAGCTCACCTACTTCAGGGCAGGGGTACACTGAAGCTTTCTTT. Its protein product is CASSPTSGQGYTEAFF.

This sequence joins TRBV11-2 and TRBJ2-1; TRBD1 matches at 12 bases. The CDR3 covers 14 residues. Trimming removed 3 bases from V and 8 bases from J; junction bases left unmatched: 2. Germline values: CDR1 SGHAT, CDR2 FQNNGV. The CDR3 loop is CASSFGTGGDEQFF. The CDR3 DNA sequence: TGTGCCAGCAGCTTTGGGACAGGGGGCGATGAGCAGTTCTTC. Together with reference TRBV11-2 and TRBJ2-1, the CDR3 gives the full variable domain: EAGVAQSPRYKIIEKRQSVAFWCNPISGHATLYWYQQILGQGPKLLIQFQNNGVVDDSQLPKDRFSAERLKGVDSTLKIQPAKLEDSAVYLCASSFGTGGDEQFFGPGTRLTVL.